The 16 T cell receptor beta chains below were found in one sample sequenced in a study of shared T cell receptors in the human thymus. The data were produced by immunoSEQ multiplex PCR, yet TCRdb's version contains in-frame clones alone and is incomplete. The data show roughly 560,000 clones, approximately 78% seen once. The sample was also linked to a second study, of human thymus T cells.

Sequenced: thymocytes. The receptor set was obtained from a boy less than two years old with a congenital heart defect.

The chain is built from TRBV27 and TRBJ2-1, with TRBD2 matching over 14 bases. V trimming: 3 bases; J trimming: 1 base; junction bases outside the gene matches: 5. This CDR3 is 18 amino acids long. Germline V lookup: CDR1 MNHEY, CDR2 SMNVEV (reference sequence). The CDR3 protein is CASSFGTSGSSSYNEQFF. The CDR3 DNA follows: TGTGCCAGCAGTTTTGGGACTAGCGGGAGTTCGTCCTACAATGAGCAGTTCTTC.

The table lists this clone with a few counts. The rearrangement joins TRBV6-5 to TRBJ2-3, with TRBD1 identical over 12 bases. CDR3 length: 16 residues. Germline V gene sequence: CDR1 MNHEY, CDR2 SVGAGI. V shed 0 bases, J shed 7 bases, and the junction held 5 bases outside the gene matches. CDR3 DNA: TGTGCCAGCAGTTACTCGGGGGGACAGGGGGCCCATACGCAGTATTTT. Residues: CASSYSGGQGAHTQYF.

The chain employs TRBV6-6 and TRBJ1-5; the match to TRBD1 covers 9 bases. V lost 6 bases, J lost 6 bases, and 9 bases stayed unmatched. CDR3 size: 15 residues. Germline assignment: CDR1 MNHNY and CDR2 SVGAGI (reference sequence). The CDR3 here is CASSHLGQGGQPQHF. The CDR3 nucleotides read TGTGCCAGCAGCCATTTGGGACAGGGAGGTCAGCCCCAGCATTTT.

The CDR3 nucleotides are TGTGCCAGTAGTGACCCCTACAGGGACCACCCCTACGAGCAGTACTTC. Its translation: CASSDPYRDHPYEQYF. The chain combines TRBV19 with TRBJ2-7; D is possibly TRBD1 (6 bases). The V and J ends lost 5 bases and 2 bases respectively, with 19 bases between them. Per the germline V gene, CDR1 is LNHDA and CDR2 is SQIVND (reference sequence). This CDR3 contains 16 residues. The whole variable domain, filled in from reference TRBV19 and TRBJ2-7, reads DGGITQSPKYLFRKEGQNVTLSCEQNLNHDAMYWYRQDPGQGLRLIYYSQIVNDFQKGDIAEGYSVSREKKESFPLTVTSAQKNPTAFYLCASSDPYRDHPYEQYFGPGTRLTVT.

V gene TRBV28 combines with J gene TRBJ2-2; D perhaps matches TRBD2 (5 bases). The V and J ends lost 5 bases and 7 bases respectively, with 20 bases between them. The germline gives CDR1 MDHEN, CDR2 SYDVKM. This CDR3 comprises 16 residues. The CDR3 is CASSTRERILDGELFF. DNA for the CDR3: TGTGCCAGCAGTACTCGCGAACGGATACTAGACGGGGAGCTGTTTTTT.

This chain joins TRBV14 and TRBJ2-7; 8 bases are shared with TRBD1. Trimming took 5 bases from V and 3 from J; bases not matched to a gene: 6. Germline CDR1 is SGHDN and CDR2 is FVKESK. The CDR3 covers 14 residues. CDR3 DNA: TGTGCCAGCAGCTCCCGGGACAGGCACTACGAGCAGTACTTC. Protein sequence: CASSSRDRHYEQYF.

This clone came up a few times. The chain links TRBV5-6 to TRBJ2-2; TRBD2 matches 8 bases. The CDR3 has 16 amino acids. From germline, CDR1 is SGHDT and CDR2 YYEEEE. V was pared by 4 bases and J by 3 bases, with 8 bases of the junction left unmatched. For the CDR3, the DNA is TGTGCCAGCAGCCCCCGGGGGGGGAGAGACACCGGGGAGCTGTTTTTT. Protein sequence: CASSPRGGRDTGELFF.

The chain combines TRBV5-1 with TRBJ2-7; 8 bases line up with TRBD1. J gave up 2 bases and V 4 bases, and 23 bases lay outside the gene matches. The CDR3 loop spans 20 amino acids. Germline CDR1 and CDR2: SGHRS and YFSETQ. The CDR3 spells CASSPKAGTGDPLTTYEQYF. The CDR3 DNA sequence: TGCGCCAGCAGCCCTAAAGCCGGGACAGGCGACCCTCTTACTACCTACGAGCAGTACTTC.

The chain couples TRBV4-3 to TRBJ1-2; D not certain. The CDR3 length is 16 residues. The V gene lost 4 bases and the J gene lost 0 bases, with 15 bases spanning the gap. Germline values: CDR1 LGHNA, CDR2 YSLEER. In DNA form, the CDR3 reads TGCGCCAGCAGCCCTGATCTGGCAGATACTAACTATGGCTACACCTTC. Protein sequence: CASSPDLADTNYGYTF.

The chain couples TRBV5-1 to TRBJ1-1; a weak D match, TRBD1 (5 bases). The CDR3 has 14 residues. Germline CDR1 is SGHRS and CDR2 is YFSETQ. V lost 4 bases and J 5 bases, leaving 15 bases between the germline ends. The CDR3 is CASSPIGTGTEAFF. DNA for the CDR3: TGCGCCAGCAGCCCCATCGGGACTGGGACTGAAGCTTTCTTT.

This sequence joins TRBV6-1 and TRBJ2-4; TRBD2 aligns across 8 bases. The V gene's germline CDR1 is MNHNS and CDR2 SASEGT. Losses at the gene ends were 6 bases for V and 2 bases for J; bases not matched to a gene: 6. The CDR3 has 15 amino acids. The CDR3 loop is CASSPREGPKNIQYF. The CDR3 region has the DNA TGTGCCAGCAGCCCCCGGGAGGGCCCCAAAAACATTCAGTACTTC.

The chain recombines TRBV27 with TRBJ2-7; 8 nucleotides align to TRBD1. The CDR3 contains 11 residues. CDR1 is MNHEY, CDR2 SMNVEV, per germline (reference sequence). The CDR3 here is CVNQGANEQYF. The CDR3 coding sequence is TGTGTAAATCAGGGGGCGAACGAGCAGTACTTC.

Written as DNA, the CDR3 is TGCGCCAGCAGCCAAGATCAGACAGGGAAAATTCGGGACGAGCAGTACTTC. It is translated as CASSQDQTGKIRDEQYF. The chain carries TRBV4-1 and TRBJ2-7; 7 nucleotides match TRBD1. Trimming took 0 bases from V and 5 from J; bases not matched to a gene: 13. CDR1 is MGHRA and CDR2 is YSYEKL in the germline V gene. The CDR3 runs to 17 residues.

The V and J genes are TRBV5-6 and TRBJ2-7, with 7 positions matching TRBD2. This CDR3 is 14 amino acids long. After removal of 3 bases from V and 2 bases from J, the junction contained 5 bases not matched to a gene. Per the germline V gene, CDR1 is SGHDT and CDR2 is YYEEEE. The CDR3 spells CASSSVGRTYEQYF. CDR3 in DNA: TGTGCCAGCAGCTCTGTCGGGAGGACCTACGAGCAGTACTTC.

This chain links TRBV30 with TRBJ2-2, with 10 bases lining up with TRBD2. The junction had 11 bases not matched to a gene; V was cut back by 3 bases and J by 7 bases. The V gene's germline CDR1 is GTSNPN and CDR2 SVGIG (reference sequence). This CDR3 is 16 amino acids long. The CDR3 region has the DNA TGTGCCTGGAGGGTGGCTAGCGGGAGTGACGACGGGGAGCTGTTTTTT. Amino acids: CAWRVASGSDDGELFF.

The chain employs TRBV7-8 and TRBJ2-1; TRBD1 aligns across 11 bases. CDR1 SGHVS and CDR2 FQNEAQ come from the germline V gene. The CDR3 contains 19 residues. The V gene end was trimmed by 5 bases and the J gene end by 5 bases; junction bases not matched to a gene: 17. The CDR3 DNA follows: TGTGCCAGCAGCCCCGGGACAGGGGGTCGTCAATGGGTAGACAATGAGCAGTTCTTC. Its protein product is CASSPGTGGRQWVDNEQFF.